One T cell receptor (beta chain) is described in this entry. These data are taken from a study of PD-L1 blockade in urothelial cancer. Study summary: At 3 weeks after treatment start (second dose) and again at 6 weeks, blood was analyzed.

CDR1 is MDHEN, CDR2 SYDVKM, per germline. CDR3 length: 15 amino acids. Trimming cost V 4 bases and J 5 bases; bases outside gene matches: 10. TCRdb keeps only in-frame clones here, not all; method: immunoSEQ multiplex PCR. The sample lists around 46,000 clones; 82% were seen once. Indicated time point: peripheral blood 6 weeks after treatment start. The sequences come from PBMCs, collected around atezolizumab (anti-PD-L1) treatment. The chain has TRBV28 and TRBJ2-5; 7 nucleotides line up with TRBD1. This receptor was taken from a man in his 60s with urothelial cancer. This chain's CDR3 is CASSSRSGTVETQYF. In DNA, the CDR3 is TGTGCCAGCAGTTCCAGATCCGGGACAGTGGAGACCCAGTACTTC.